The entry below gives a single T cell receptor (beta chain) sequence along with its context. Its antigen specificity is not known. No much larger clone is present one base from it, and per-base qualities are unavailable. Sequences MGHRA (CDR1) and YSYEKL (CDR2) are obtained from the germline V gene. Relative to germline, V is missing 0 bases and J is missing 4 bases, with 3 bases of the junction outside any gene match. The CDR3 starts with the cysteine, ends with the phenylalanine, and has 14 residues. Just CDR3 DNA is preserved here, 42 bases in frame from base 1. The data originate from a study of control samples from healthy donors and cancer patients (dated by TCRdb to between 2020 and 2021). Library preparation was by the immunoSEQ multiplex PCR assay. Held by TCRdb, this immuneACCESS table contains in-frame sequences only and omits some clones. Under half of the omission traces to an unresolved V gene where checked; the cause of the rest is unknown. Across this sample there are about 130,000 clones, with over 85% seen only once. Clones ranked in the top ten supply 4.5% to 7% of the sample.

Specimen: blood. The rearranged chain carries TRBV4-1 and TRBJ2-7; 7 junctional bases match TRBD1. The receptor comes from a man between 18 and 29 years old in good health. The nucleotide sequence is TGCGCCAGCAGCCAAGATACAGGGGATTACGAGCAGTACTTC. This encodes CASSQDTGDYEQYF.